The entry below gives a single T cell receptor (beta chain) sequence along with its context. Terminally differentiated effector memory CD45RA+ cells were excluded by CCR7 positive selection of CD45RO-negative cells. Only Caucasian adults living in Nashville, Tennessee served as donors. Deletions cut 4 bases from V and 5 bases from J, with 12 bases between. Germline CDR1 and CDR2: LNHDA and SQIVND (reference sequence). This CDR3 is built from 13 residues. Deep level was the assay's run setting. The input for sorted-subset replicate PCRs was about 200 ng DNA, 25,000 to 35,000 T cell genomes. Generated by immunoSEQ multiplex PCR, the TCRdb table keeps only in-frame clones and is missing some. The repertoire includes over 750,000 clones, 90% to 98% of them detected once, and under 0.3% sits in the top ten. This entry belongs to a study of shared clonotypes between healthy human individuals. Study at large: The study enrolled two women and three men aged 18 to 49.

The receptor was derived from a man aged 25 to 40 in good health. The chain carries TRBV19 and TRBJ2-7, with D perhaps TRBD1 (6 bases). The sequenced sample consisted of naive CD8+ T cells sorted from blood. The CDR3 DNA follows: TGTGCCAGTAGTAGCACTACAGGGAACGAGCAGTACTTC. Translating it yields CASSSTTGNEQYF.